The clone carrying this T cell receptor beta chain was counted a single time. The data belong to a study of blood T cell repertoires in COVID-19. About the research overall: Italy, Spain and the United States were the sources of the convalescent and acute COVID-19 samples. The analysed material was cDNA or gDNA that came from T cells, B-cell-depleted T cells, or PBMCs.

In the original analysis: Cell counts per sample came from amplifying reference gene primers. Only in-frame clones appear in the TCRdb table, and some are missing; sequencing was by immunoSEQ multiplex PCR. V and J calls and clone size are those listed in that table; D and trimming were worked out from the DNA. This table has more than 150,000 clones, 80% to 90% appearing once. Germline CDR1 reads MRHNA; CDR2 reads SNTAGT. This CDR3 is 13 amino acids long. Trimming shortened V by 4 bases and J by 3 bases, and 7 bases separated the two germline ends. The chain combines TRBV6-4 with TRBJ1-5, with D possibly TRBD1 on 5 matching bases. Sample: peripheral blood. The TCR originated in a woman aged 70-85 years with acute or convalescent COVID-19. This CDR3 reads CASSGGNNQPQHF. The CDR3 DNA follows: TGTGCCAGCAGTGGGGGCAACAATCAGCCCCAGCATTTT.